This T cell receptor (beta chain) is drawn from a study of T cells after yellow fever vaccination. Study outcomes and limitations: The presence of abundant clonotypes contaminating from the bulk population was possible in FACS-sorted repertoires.

This CDR3 is 12 amino acids long. With 4 bases clipped from V and 6 bases from J, the junction kept 3 bases outside the gene matches. Looked up from germline, CDR1 is DFQATT and CDR2 is SNEGSKA (reference sequence). In this sample, this clonotype turned up a few times. The target antigen is unknown. A single record per CDR3 protein comes from TCRdb applying MiXCR to the 5' RACE reads. Of 300,000 or so distinct CDR3 sequences listed, 8.1% are singletons. The receptor comes from a man aged 18 to 35 who received the YFV17D yellow fever vaccine. This sequence joins TRBV20-1 and TRBJ2-1; 7 nucleotides align to TRBD1. Here the sequenced sample was PBMCs, taken about 49 days after the first yellow fever vaccination. CDR3 sequence: CSAIQGVNEQFF. The CDR3 coding sequence is TGCAGTGCTATCCAGGGGGTCAATGAGCAGTTCTTC.